This T cell receptor beta chain was found in a study of graft-versus-host responses after intestinal transplantation. Study-wide context: Multivisceral, liver-intestinal, or isolated intestinal transplants were received by the recipients. Regarding the study as a whole: Detection of GvH clones occurred in recipient marrow, and some had their first appearance in ileum or blood. Those patients showing graft-donor T cell macrochimerism displayed high graft-versus-host to host-versus-graft clonal ratios in allografts.

Assay: immunoSEQ multiplex PCR; the TCRdb copy retains only in-frame clones and omits some. The sample has 70,000 to 95,000 clones, roughly 93% seen once; the top ten hold around 1.2%. The CDR3 length is 15 residues. CDR1 is MNHEY, CDR2 SMNVEV, per germline (reference sequence). Trimming at V came to 5 bases and at J to 3 bases, leaving 6 bases not matched to a gene. With regard to this clone: What it binds is unknown.

V and J are TRBV27 and TRBJ2-7; 11 nucleotides match TRBD1. This clonotype was obtained from a human donor who was the organ donor for an intestinal transplant. The sample consisted of unstimulated CD8+ T cells sorted from spleen or lymph node cells, taken before transplant. CDR3 in amino acids: CASSITGTGGYEQYF. The DNA for the CDR3 is TGTGCCAGCAGTATCACCGGGACAGGGGGCTACGAGCAGTACTTC.